This T cell receptor beta chain stems from a study of T cell responses to AZD1222 COVID-19 vaccine. This clone was observed a handful of times. The protocol was immunoSEQ multiplex PCR, while the TCRdb copy is restricted to in-frame clones and leaves out a portion. The sample includes 45,000 to 65,000 clones, 80% to 90% of them seen just once. The germline gives CDR1 SGHTA, CDR2 FQGNSA. Trimming at V came to 2 bases and at J to 3 bases, leaving 0 bases not matched to a gene. There are 14 residues in the CDR3. The source was peripheral blood, collected on day 0 of AZD1222 vaccination. This clonotype was obtained from an adult in good health. The gene calls are TRBV7-2 and TRBJ2-2; 7 nucleotides match TRBD2. DNA of the CDR3: TGTGCCAGCAGCTTACGGGAGGACACCGGGGAGCTGTTTTTT. This gives the protein CASSLREDTGELFF.